This T cell receptor (beta chain) was observed in a study of T-cell memory formation after mild COVID-19. Regarding the study as a whole: Some SARS-CoV-2-responding clones were already detected in memory before infection.

TCRdb reprocessed the 5' RACE reads with MiXCR, giving one entry per CDR3 protein. This sample has roughly 450,000 distinct CDR3 sequences, with about 18% found just once. The V segment lost 2 bases and the J segment 5 bases; nucleotides outside the gene matches: 7. The CDR3 extends over 15 amino acids. CDR1 SGHRS and CDR2 YFSETQ come from the germline V gene. Turning to this clonotype: Its matching antigen is unknown.

The sequenced material came from PBMCs or a T cell subset sorted from them (not recorded which). This sequence was found in an adult woman who had mild COVID-19 (a few samples of this study predate the infection). Cell type and time point are not known. The V gene is TRBV5-1, the J gene TRBJ2-1; 7 bases line up with TRBD2. The CDR3 DNA reads as TGCGCCAGCAGCTTAGGGCTAGCGGAGGACAATGAGCAGTTCTTC. This gives the protein CASSLGLAEDNEQFF.